A single sample is the source of the 12 T cell receptor beta chains below, sequenced in a study of cytomegalovirus exposure and HLA in healthy donors. Vbeta (60) and Jbeta (13) primers were used in the PCR. Here immunoSEQ multiplex PCR was the method, and the copy in TCRdb shows in-frame clones only, minus some. This sample has approximately 150,000 clones, with approximately 78% found just once. Sequenced sample: PBMCs. Receptors originate from a young man in good health and CMV-seropositive.

In DNA form, the CDR3 reads TGCAGCGTTGAGACAGAGGACAGGGCCTATGGCTACACCTTC. Its translation is CSVETEDRAYGYTF. The chain recombines TRBV29-1 with TRBJ1-2; TRBD1 aligns across 8 bases. The V gene's germline CDR1 is SQVTM and CDR2 ANQGSEA. Trimming at V came to 3 bases and at J to 4 bases, leaving 7 bases not matched to a gene. There are 14 residues in the CDR3.

This chain connects TRBV5-1 to TRBJ2-1, with 14 bases fitting TRBD2. Germline loops: CDR1 SGHRS, CDR2 YFSETQ. CDR3 length: 18 amino acids. The V segment lost 1 base and the J segment 7 bases; nucleotides outside the gene matches: 10. CDR3 nucleotides: TGCGCCAGCAGCTTGCCGGACAGAGGACTAGCGGGAGGTAATGAGCAGTTCTTC. Protein sequence: CASSLPDRGLAGGNEQFF.

The count of this clone is one. V is TRBV7-2 and J is TRBJ1-1, with D tentatively TRBD1 (6 bases). The germline V gene has CDR1 SGHTA and CDR2 FQGNSA. Trimming took 3 bases from V and 7 from J, leaving 12 bases between them. This CDR3 has 13 amino acids. The CDR3 nucleotides read TGTGCCAGCAGCTTTTTGGGACATTTTGAAGCTTTCTTT. Encoded protein: CASSFLGHFEAFF.

This chain links TRBV5-1 with TRBJ2-7; 8 bases match TRBD1. Germline V CDR1 and CDR2: SGHRS, YFSETQ. With V trimmed by 7 bases and J by 3 bases, 9 bases remained unmatched. The CDR3 is 14 amino acids. CDR3 nucleotides: TGCGCCAGCGGTGTGGACAGGGCTGGCTACGAGCAGTACTTC. Translated: CASGVDRAGYEQYF.

The chain employs TRBV6-5 and TRBJ2-3; 7 bases map to TRBD2. The CDR3 is 15 residues long. The J segment lost 5 bases and the V segment lost 2 bases, leaving 7 bases of the junction unmatched. Per the germline V gene, CDR1 is MNHEY and CDR2 is SVGAGI. The CDR3 nucleotides read TGTGCCAGCAGTTACCTCTCGGGAGGTGGAGATACGCAGTATTTT. Translated, it gives CASSYLSGGGDTQYF.

The CDR3 nucleotides are TGCGCCAGCAGCCAAGGAAGGGACAGGGGTCGCGAGCAGTACTTC. It translates to CASSQGRDRGREQYF. The rearrangement links TRBV4-1 to TRBJ2-7; 10 bases agree with TRBD1. Germline-derived CDR1 and CDR2 are MGHRA and YSYEKL. V shed 1 base and J 6 bases; nucleotides not matched to a gene: 6. The CDR3 is 15 residues long.

V usage is TRBV28 and J usage is TRBJ2-1; the D gene is possibly TRBD1 (6 bases). Germline CDR1 and CDR2: MDHEN and SYDVKM. This CDR3 spans 15 amino acids. V was pared by 5 bases and J by 5 bases, with 16 bases between. The DNA for the CDR3 is TGTGCCAGCAGTCTGATCGGTACAGGGAACAATGAGCAGTTCTTC. Translation gives CASSLIGTGNNEQFF.

V gene TRBV19 combines with J gene TRBJ2-7, with 9 bases matching TRBD1. Trimming removed 4 bases from V and 1 base from J; junction bases left unmatched: 5. CDR1 LNHDA and CDR2 SQIVND come from the germline V gene (reference sequence). The CDR3 covers 15 residues. The CDR3 DNA is TGTGCCAGTAGTACCCGGGACAGGGCGTCCTACGAGCAGTACTTC. Its translation is CASSTRDRASYEQYF.

The count of this clone is one. This sequence joins TRBV28 and TRBJ1-2; D is perhaps TRBD1 (6 bases). From germline, CDR1 is MDHEN and CDR2 SYDVKM. V was clipped by 7 bases and J by 9 bases, with 21 bases between them. The CDR3 consists of 14 residues. The CDR3 here is CASTFSAGTSSYTF. In nucleotides, the CDR3 is TGTGCCAGCACCTTTTCGGCCGGGACATCCAGCTACACCTTC.

A few counts support this clone. This rearrangement joins TRBV7-9 to TRBJ1-1; TRBD1 aligns across 7 bases. J was trimmed by 4 bases and V by 3 bases; bases with no gene match: 8. The CDR3 totals 15 residues. Germline V gene sequence: CDR1 SEHNR, CDR2 FQNEAQ (reference sequence). This chain's CDR3 is CASSLENRGGTEAFF. The DNA for the CDR3 is TGTGCCAGCAGCTTGGAAAACAGGGGAGGCACTGAAGCTTTCTTT.

This sequence joins TRBV4-1 and TRBJ2-3, with 10 bases identical to TRBD2. V lost 1 base and J lost 3; bases outside the gene matches: 10. The CDR3 is made up of 18 amino acids. In germline, CDR1 is MGHRA, CDR2 YSYEKL. The CDR3 bases are TGCGCCAGCAGCCAAGCATGGGTAGCGGGAGGTTTTACAGATACGCAGTATTTT. Translated, it gives CASSQAWVAGGFTDTQYF.

This clone was recorded once. The chain couples TRBV19 to TRBJ1-2; 12 bases fit TRBD1. This CDR3 is 16 amino acids long. Germline assignment: CDR1 LNHDA and CDR2 SQIVND (reference sequence). The V segment lost 5 bases and the J segment 8 bases; nucleotides outside the gene matches: 12. The CDR3 spells CASSRTTGTGGEGYTF. The DNA for the CDR3 is TGTGCCAGTAGTCGGACCACCGGGACAGGGGGCGAAGGCTACACCTTC.